The 2 T cell receptor beta chains below come from one sample, sequenced in a study of CD8 T cells in Susac syndrome. About 0.5 to 1 ug RNA was reverse transcribed with random hexamers. TCRdb ran MiXCR on the immunoSEQ multiplex PCR reads and lists one entry per CDR3 protein. This table has hundreds of thousands of distinct CDR3 sequences, just under 95% appearing once. Specimen: CD4+ T cells from PBMCs. The receptors come from a human donor with multiple sclerosis.

The chain is built from TRBV12-3 or TRBV12-4 and TRBJ1-6, with D perhaps matching TRBD1 (6 bases). The CDR3 totals 14 residues. V shed 6 bases and J shed 5 bases, with 11 bases lying between them. The chain's CDR3 is CASSRSGDNSPLHF. CDR3 nucleotides: TGTGCCAGCAGCCGGTCAGGGGATAATTCACCCCTCCACTTT.

The V gene is TRBV6-5, the J gene TRBJ2-3; a possible D gene is TRBD2 (6 bases). Germline-derived CDR1 and CDR2 are MNHEY and SVGAGI. The CDR3 has 17 residues. Trimming cost V 0 bases and J 0 bases, with 13 bases left between them. In DNA, the CDR3 is TGTGCCAGCAGTTACTCTTTCACCCGGGGGAGCACAGATACGCAGTATTTT. Translating it yields CASSYSFTRGSTDTQYF.